Given below is one T cell receptor beta chain in context. Its antigen is unidentified. Germline trimming cut 2 bases from V and 5 bases from J; bases unmatched to any gene: 4. The CDR3 totals 14 residues. These data originate in a study of glioma-infiltrating T cells. Amplification of TCR alpha and beta CDR3 regions from RNA used iRepertoire nested multiplex PCR. Input was roughly 100-450 ng of tissue mRNA or PBMC total RNA. TCRdb reanalysed the multiplex PCR reads using MiXCR and keeps one entry per CDR3 protein. The sample contains about 110,000 distinct CDR3 sequences, less than 30% of which appear only once. Whole-study findings and limits: Tissue-blood divergence was below expectation in non-neoplastic patients, above in gliomas. Only very few CDR3 sequences appeared in both tissue and blood.

This clonotype originated in a human donor with low-grade glioma or glioblastoma, undergoing nonglioma brain surgery, or in good health (not recorded which). The chain combines TRBV12-3 or TRBV12-4 with TRBJ1-1; 8 nucleotides align to TRBD1. The sequencing input was glioma tissue, nonneoplastic brain tissue, or PBMCs (not recorded which). In nucleotides, the CDR3 is TGTGCCAGCAGTTTACAGGGGGCTTGGACTGAAGCTTTCTTT. Translating gives CASSLQGAWTEAFF.